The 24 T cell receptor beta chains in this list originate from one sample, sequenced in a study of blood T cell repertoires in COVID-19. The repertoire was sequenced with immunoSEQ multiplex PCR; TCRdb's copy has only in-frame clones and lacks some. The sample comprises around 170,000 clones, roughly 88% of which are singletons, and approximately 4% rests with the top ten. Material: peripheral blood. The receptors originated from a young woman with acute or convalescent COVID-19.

CDR3 residues: CASSWTETGELFF. The CDR3 DNA reads as TGTGCCAGCAGCTGGACAGAGACCGGGGAGCTGTTTTTT. V and J are TRBV7-9 and TRBJ2-2, with D tentatively TRBD1 (6 bases). The length of the CDR3 is 13 residues. The V end was cut by 4 bases, the J end by 5 bases, with 8 bases between. Germline CDR1 reads SEHNR; CDR2 reads FQNEAQ (reference sequence).

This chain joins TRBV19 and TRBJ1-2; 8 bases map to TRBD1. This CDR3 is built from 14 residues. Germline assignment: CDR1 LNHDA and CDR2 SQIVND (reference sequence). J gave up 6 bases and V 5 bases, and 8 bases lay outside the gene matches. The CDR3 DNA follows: TGTGCCAGTAGTCCATACACGGACAGGGATGGCTACACCTTC. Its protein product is CASSPYTDRDGYTF.

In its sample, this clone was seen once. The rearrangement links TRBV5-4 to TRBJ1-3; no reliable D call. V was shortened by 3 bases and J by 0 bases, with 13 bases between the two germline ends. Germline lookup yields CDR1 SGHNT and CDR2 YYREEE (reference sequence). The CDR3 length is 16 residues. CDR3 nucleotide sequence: TGTGCCAGCAGCTCCCTCCTTGGGAGCTCTGGAAACACCATATATTTT. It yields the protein CASSSLLGSSGNTIYF.

CDR3 in DNA: TGTGCCACCAGCAGAGATCTAGCGGGGTCAGCCTACGAGCAGTACTTC. Its protein product is CATSRDLAGSAYEQYF. The chain employs TRBV15 and TRBJ2-7; TRBD2 aligns across 9 bases. This CDR3 spans 16 amino acids. Trimming at V came to 0 bases and at J to 2 bases, leaving 5 bases not matched to a gene. The germline gives CDR1 LNHNV, CDR2 YYDKDF (reference sequence).

This CDR3 is CASSPYRVPNSPLHF. For the CDR3, the DNA is TGTGCCAGCTCACCATACCGGGTGCCGAATTCACCCCTCCACTTT. The chain uses TRBV18 and TRBJ1-6; D is unclear. The CDR3 consists of 15 residues. Germline V gives CDR1 KGHSH, CDR2 LQKENI. The V and J ends lost 2 bases and 7 bases respectively, with 12 bases between them.

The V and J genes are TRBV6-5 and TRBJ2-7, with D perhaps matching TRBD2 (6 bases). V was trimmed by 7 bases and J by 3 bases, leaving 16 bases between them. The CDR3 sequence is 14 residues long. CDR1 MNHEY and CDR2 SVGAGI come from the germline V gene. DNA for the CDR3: TGTGCCAGCATCTTTTCGGGACTTCGCTACGAGCAGTACTTC. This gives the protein CASIFSGLRYEQYF.

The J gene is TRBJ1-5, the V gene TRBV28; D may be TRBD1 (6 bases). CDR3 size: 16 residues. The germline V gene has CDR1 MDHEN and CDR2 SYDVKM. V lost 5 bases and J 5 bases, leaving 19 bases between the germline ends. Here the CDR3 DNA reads TGTGCCAGCAGTCTAGAGATCTCGGACAGTTATCAGCCCCAGCATTTT. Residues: CASSLEISDSYQPQHF.

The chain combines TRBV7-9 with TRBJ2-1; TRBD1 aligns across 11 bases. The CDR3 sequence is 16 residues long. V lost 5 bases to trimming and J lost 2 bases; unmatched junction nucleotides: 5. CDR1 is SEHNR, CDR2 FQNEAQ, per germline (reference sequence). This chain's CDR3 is CASSGRTGGAYNEQFF. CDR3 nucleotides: TGTGCCAGCAGCGGGCGGACAGGGGGCGCCTACAATGAGCAGTTCTTC.

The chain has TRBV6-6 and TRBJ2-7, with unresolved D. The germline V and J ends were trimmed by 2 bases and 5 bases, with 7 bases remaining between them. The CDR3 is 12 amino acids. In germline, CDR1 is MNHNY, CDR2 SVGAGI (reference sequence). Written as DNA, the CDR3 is TGTGCCAGCAGTTACGCCGCGGACGAGCAGTACTTC. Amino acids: CASSYAADEQYF.

The CDR3 DNA reads as TGTGCCTCGGGGTCATCCACAGATACGCAGTATTTT. This encodes CASGSSTDTQYF. The V gene is TRBV30, the J gene TRBJ2-3; a possible D gene is TRBD2 (5 bases). Trimming shortened V by 7 bases and J by 2 bases, and 10 bases separated the two germline ends. CDR1 GTSNPN and CDR2 SVGIG come from the germline V gene (reference sequence). The CDR3 has 12 residues.

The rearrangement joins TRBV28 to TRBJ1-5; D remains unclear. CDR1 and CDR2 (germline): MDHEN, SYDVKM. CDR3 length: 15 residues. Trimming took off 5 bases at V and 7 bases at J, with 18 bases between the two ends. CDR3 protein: CASSPSRGSRQPQHF. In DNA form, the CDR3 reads TGTGCCAGCAGTCCAAGCCGAGGGTCGAGACAGCCCCAGCATTTT.

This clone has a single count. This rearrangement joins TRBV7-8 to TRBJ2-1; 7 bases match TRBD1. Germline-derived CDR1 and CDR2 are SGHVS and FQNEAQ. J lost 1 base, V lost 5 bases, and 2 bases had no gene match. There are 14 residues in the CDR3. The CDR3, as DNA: TGTGCCAGCAGCCTACAGGGGTCCTACAATGAGCAGTTCTTC. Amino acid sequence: CASSLQGSYNEQFF.

CDR3 sequence (DNA): TGCAGTGCTAGTGTGGGGTCCGGGACTAGTGGGTACAATGAGCAGTTCTTC. It is translated as CSASVGSGTSGYNEQFF. The chain joins TRBV20-1 to TRBJ2-1; 8 bases fit TRBD2. The V gene end was trimmed by 3 bases and the J gene end by 4 bases; junction bases not matched to a gene: 14. Germline V CDR1 and CDR2: DFQATT, SNEGSKA (reference sequence). This CDR3 is built from 17 residues.

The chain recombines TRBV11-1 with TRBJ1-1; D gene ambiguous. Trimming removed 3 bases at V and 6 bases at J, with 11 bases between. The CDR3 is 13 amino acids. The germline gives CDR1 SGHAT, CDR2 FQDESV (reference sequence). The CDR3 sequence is CASSFTRGAEAFF. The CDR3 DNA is TGTGCCAGCAGCTTTACCCGAGGTGCTGAAGCTTTCTTT.

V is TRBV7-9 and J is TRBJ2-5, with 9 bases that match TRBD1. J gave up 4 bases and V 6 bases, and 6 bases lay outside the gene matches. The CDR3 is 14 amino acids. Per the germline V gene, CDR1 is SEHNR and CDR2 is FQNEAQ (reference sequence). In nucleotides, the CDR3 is TGTGCCAGCAGTTTAACAGGGGGCACAGAGACCCAGTACTTC. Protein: CASSLTGGTETQYF.

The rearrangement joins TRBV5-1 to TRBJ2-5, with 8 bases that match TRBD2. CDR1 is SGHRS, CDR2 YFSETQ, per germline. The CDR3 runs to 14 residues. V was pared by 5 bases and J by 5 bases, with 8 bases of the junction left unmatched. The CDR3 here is CASRGLVRVETQYF. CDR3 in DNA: TGCGCCAGCAGGGGACTAGTCAGGGTGGAGACCCAGTACTTC.

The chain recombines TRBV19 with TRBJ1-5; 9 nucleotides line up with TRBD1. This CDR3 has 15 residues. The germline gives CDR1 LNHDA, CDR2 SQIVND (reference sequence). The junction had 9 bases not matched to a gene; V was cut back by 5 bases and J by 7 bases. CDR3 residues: CASSPRPGTGQPQHF. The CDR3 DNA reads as TGTGCCAGTAGTCCCCGTCCGGGGACAGGGCAGCCCCAGCATTTT.

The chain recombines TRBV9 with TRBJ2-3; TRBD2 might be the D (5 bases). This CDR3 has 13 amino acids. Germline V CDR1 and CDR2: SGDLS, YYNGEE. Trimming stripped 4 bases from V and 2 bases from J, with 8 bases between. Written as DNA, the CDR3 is TGTGCCAGCAGCTCGGACTTCACAGATACGCAGTATTTT. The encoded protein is CASSSDFTDTQYF.

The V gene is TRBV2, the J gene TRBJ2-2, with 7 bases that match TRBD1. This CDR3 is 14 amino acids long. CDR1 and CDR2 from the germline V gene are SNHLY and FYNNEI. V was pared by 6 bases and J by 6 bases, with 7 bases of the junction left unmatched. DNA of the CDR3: TGTGCCAGCAGAAGACAGGGTGCGGCCGGGGAGCTGTTTTTT. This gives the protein CASRRQGAAGELFF.

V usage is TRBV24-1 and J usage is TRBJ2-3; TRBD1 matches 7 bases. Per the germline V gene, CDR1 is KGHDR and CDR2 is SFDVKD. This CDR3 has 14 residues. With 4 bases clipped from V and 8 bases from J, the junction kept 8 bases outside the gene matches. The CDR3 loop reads CATSEPRDRSTQYF. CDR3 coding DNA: TGTGCCACCAGTGAACCCCGGGACAGAAGTACGCAGTATTTT.

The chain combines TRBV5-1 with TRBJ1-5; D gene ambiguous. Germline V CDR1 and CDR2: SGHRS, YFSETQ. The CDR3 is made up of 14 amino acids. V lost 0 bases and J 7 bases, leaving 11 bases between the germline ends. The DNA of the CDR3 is TGCGCCAGCAGCTTGGACGCTCGCGAGCAGCCCCAGCATTTT. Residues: CASSLDAREQPQHF.

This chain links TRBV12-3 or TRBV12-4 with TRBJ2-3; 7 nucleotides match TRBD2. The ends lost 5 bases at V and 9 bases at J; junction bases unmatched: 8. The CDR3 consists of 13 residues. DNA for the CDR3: TGTGCCAGCAGTCTGTATGACGGGAGGACGCAGTATTTT. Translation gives CASSLYDGRTQYF.

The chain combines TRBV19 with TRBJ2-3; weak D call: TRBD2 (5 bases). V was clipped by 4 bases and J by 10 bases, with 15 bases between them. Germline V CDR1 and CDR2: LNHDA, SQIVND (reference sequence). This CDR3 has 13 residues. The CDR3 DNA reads TGTGCCAGTAGTAGGGCGATCCTCGGGGCGCAGTATTTT. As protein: CASSRAILGAQYF.

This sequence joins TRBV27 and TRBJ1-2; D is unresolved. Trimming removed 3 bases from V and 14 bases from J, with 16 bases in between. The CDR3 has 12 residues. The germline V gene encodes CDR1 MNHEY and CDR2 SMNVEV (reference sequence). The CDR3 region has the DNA TGTGCCAGCAGTTTTCATCTGGGCCGGAAGACCTTC. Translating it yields CASSFHLGRKTF.